These 32 T cell receptor beta chains were all obtained from the same sample, sequenced in a study of PD-1 blockade in classical Hodgkin lymphoma. Specified time point: cycle 4 day 1 (C4D1), after 5 to 7 weeks of nivolumab. There was relapse after autologous stem cell transplantation in every patient, and there was variation in brentuximab vedotin exposure. Purification of CD4+ T cells from thawed PBMCs was performed via magnetic negative selection. Generated by immunoSEQ multiplex PCR, the TCRdb table keeps only in-frame clones and is missing some. This sample yields about 30,000 clones, of which about 80% are seen a single time; approximately 0.8% belongs to the top ten. Sequencing used CD4+ T cells from blood, obtained before the fourth cycle of nivolumab. The receptors here all came from a human donor with classical Hodgkin lymphoma.

The rearrangement joins TRBV7-3 to TRBJ2-3; D could derive from TRBD1 or TRBD2 (6 bases each). This CDR3 has 15 residues. Germline lookup yields CDR1 SGHTA and CDR2 FQGTGA. Trimming removed 4 bases at V and 1 base at J, with 12 bases between. This CDR3 is CASSSGGAGTDTQYF. In nucleotides, the CDR3 is TGTGCCAGCAGCTCCGGGGGCGCGGGCACAGATACGCAGTATTTT. The full variable domain, rest sourced from reference TRBV7-3 and TRBJ2-3, is GAGVSQTPSNKVTEKGKYVELRCDPISGHTALYWYRQSLGQGPEFLIYFQGTGAADDSGLPNDRFFAVRPEGSVSTLKIQRTERGDSAVYLCASSSGGAGTDTQYFGPGTRLTVL.

The rearrangement uses TRBV4-2 and TRBJ2-7; D possibly matches TRBD1 or TRBD2 (5 bases each). Trimming removed 4 bases from V and 7 bases from J, with 23 bases in between. The CDR3 covers 16 residues. CDR1 and CDR2 from the germline V gene are LGHNA and YNFKEQ. The CDR3 protein is CASSRRVGTASGEQYF. CDR3 coding DNA: TGTGCCAGCAGCCGCCGAGTTGGGACGGCCTCCGGGGAGCAGTACTTC.

This sequence joins TRBV6-4 and TRBJ1-5, with D tentatively TRBD1 (6 bases). Between the trimmed V and J ends, which lost 2 bases and 5 bases, there was a span of 25 bases. The CDR3 has 19 amino acids. In germline, CDR1 is MRHNA, CDR2 SNTAGT. The CDR3 DNA follows: TGTGCCAGCAGTGACACGGACAGACCGTATAGTGTTGCGGATCAGCCCCAGCATTTT. It codes for CASSDTDRPYSVADQPQHF.

V is TRBV6-5 and J is TRBJ2-7, with a tentative D call TRBD2 (7 bases). Trimming removed 9 bases at V and 5 bases at J, with 17 bases between. The germline gives CDR1 MNHEY, CDR2 SVGAGI. CDR3 length equals 13 residues. CDR3 sequence: CARGQRGCHEQYF. For the CDR3, the DNA is TGTGCCAGAGGACAGCGGGGTTGTCACGAGCAGTACTTC.

The gene calls are TRBV6-1 and TRBJ1-2; D uncertain. Germline V gene sequence: CDR1 MNHNS, CDR2 SASEGT. This CDR3 is 15 amino acids long. V dropped 6 bases and J dropped 5 bases, with 19 bases sitting between them. CDR3 loop: CASRPAGGASYGYTF. CDR3 DNA: TGTGCCAGCAGGCCCGCCGGCGGAGCGAGTTATGGCTACACCTTC.

Only a few counts were recorded for this clone. This sequence joins TRBV29-1 and TRBJ1-2, with D hard to call. V lost 4 bases to trimming and J lost 3 bases, with 9 bases between them. Germline assignment: CDR1 SQVTM and CDR2 ANQGSEA. CDR3 size: 12 residues. CDR3 in amino acids: CSVGGTYYGYTF. DNA for the CDR3: TGCAGCGTTGGAGGCACTTACTATGGCTACACCTTC.

In this sample, this clone turned up a few times. The chain carries TRBV18 and TRBJ1-2; D is perhaps TRBD1 (5 bases). In germline, CDR1 is KGHSH, CDR2 LQKENI. The CDR3 has 14 amino acids. The germline V and J ends were trimmed by 1 base and 2 bases, with 8 bases remaining between them. The CDR3 DNA reads as TGTGCCAGCTCACCACGAGCAGGGAACTATGGCTACACCTTC. Translating gives CASSPRAGNYGYTF.

This clone was seen only a few times. The chain recombines TRBV6-5 with TRBJ1-2; D remains unclear. The CDR3 sequence is 15 residues long. Trimming left V 4 bases short and J 4 bases short, with 16 bases between. Germline-derived CDR1 and CDR2 are MNHEY and SVGAGI. CDR3 protein: CASSLNPGVGYGYTF. CDR3 nucleotide sequence: TGTGCCAGCAGTTTAAACCCCGGGGTAGGCTATGGCTACACCTTC.

The chain links TRBV7-8 to TRBJ1-1; tentative D call: TRBD1 (5 bases). Germline assignment: CDR1 SGHVS and CDR2 FQNEAQ. Trimming left V 2 bases short and J 6 bases short, with 13 bases between. The CDR3 totals 14 residues. CDR3 sequence: CASSLRDVMPEAFF. In DNA form, the CDR3 reads TGTGCCAGCAGCTTAAGGGACGTTATGCCTGAAGCTTTCTTT.

V gene TRBV29-1 combines with J gene TRBJ2-7; D is uncertain. The germline V gene encodes CDR1 SQVTM and CDR2 ANQGSEA. The CDR3 runs to 12 residues. Trimming took off 4 bases at V and 0 bases at J, with 7 bases between the two ends. The CDR3 here is CSVVGFSYEQYF. DNA for the CDR3: TGCAGCGTTGTAGGGTTCTCCTACGAGCAGTACTTC.

The J gene is TRBJ2-5, the V gene TRBV11-2; no firm D call. Trimming cost V 6 bases and J 7 bases, with 15 bases left between them. The CDR3 has 13 amino acids. The germline gives CDR1 SGHAT, CDR2 FQNNGV. The CDR3 loop is CASRHIRFGTQYF. As DNA, the CDR3 is TGTGCCAGCAGGCACATCCGTTTCGGGACCCAGTACTTC.

The gene calls are TRBV14 and TRBJ1-2; no reliable D call. The germline V and J ends were trimmed by 0 bases and 7 bases, with 9 bases remaining between them. This CDR3 contains 13 residues. In germline, CDR1 is SGHDN, CDR2 FVKESK. The CDR3 bases are TGTGCCAGCAGCCAAGATATGGACTTTGGCTACACCTTC. This gives the protein CASSQDMDFGYTF.

In its sample, this clone was seen a few times. Other DNA sequences in the sample encode the same CDR3. The V gene is TRBV7-2, the J gene TRBJ1-1; D is unresolved. In germline, CDR1 is SGHTA, CDR2 FQGNSA. The CDR3 covers 14 residues. The ends were cut back, 3 bases at V and 2 bases at J, with 10 bases in the middle. DNA for the CDR3: TGTGCCAGCAGCTTGGATAGAGTCAACACTGAAGCTTTCTTT. It is translated as CASSLDRVNTEAFF.

The V call is TRBV10-3, the J call TRBJ2-5; no clear D gene. Germline V gives CDR1 ENHRY, CDR2 SYGVKD. V was clipped by 5 bases and J by 0 bases, with 10 bases between them. This CDR3 contains 14 residues. The CDR3 coding sequence is TGTGCCATCAGTCGCACAGCCAACCAAGAGACCCAGTACTTC. Translated, it gives CAISRTANQETQYF.

This clone was found once. The chain carries TRBV9 and TRBJ2-7, with D unresolved. V gave up 0 bases and J gave up 2 bases, with 9 bases separating them. CDR3 length equals 14 residues. Germline CDR1 SGDLS, CDR2 YYNGEE. CDR3 DNA sequence: TGTGCCAGCAGCGTAGCGAGTTCCCCCTACGAGCAGTACTTC. Its translation: CASSVASSPYEQYF.

The rearrangement joins TRBV19 to TRBJ1-4, with 8 bases that match TRBD1. The CDR3 is 13 residues long. The germline V gene encodes CDR1 LNHDA and CDR2 SQIVND (reference sequence). Unmatched junction bases numbered 12, after V lost 11 bases and J lost 10 bases. The CDR3 sequence: CACRQGRGGKLFF. The CDR3 DNA reads TGTGCCTGCAGACAGGGGCGAGGAGGAAAACTGTTTTTT.

This clone was counted a single time. The rearrangement joins TRBV2 to TRBJ2-5; no firm D call. This CDR3 has 14 amino acids. Between the trimmed V and J ends, which lost 6 bases and 5 bases, there was a span of 16 bases. CDR1 is SNHLY, CDR2 FYNNEI, per germline. CDR3 in DNA: TGTGCCAGCAGCAGGACGTACCGTGGTGAGACCCAGTACTTC. Amino acids: CASSRTYRGETQYF.

CDR3 protein: CASQRGPANYEQYF. In nucleotides, the CDR3 is TGTGCCAGCCAAAGGGGCCCGGCGAATTACGAGCAGTACTTC. The rearrangement uses TRBV7-9 and TRBJ2-7; a weak D match, TRBD1 (5 bases). V was clipped by 8 bases and J by 4 bases, with 18 bases between them. Germline loops: CDR1 SEHNR, CDR2 FQNEAQ (reference sequence). The CDR3 covers 14 residues. Filled out from reference TRBV7-9 and TRBJ2-7, the complete variable domain reads DTGVSQNPRHKITKRGQNVTFRCDPISEHNRLYWYRQTLGQGPEFLTYFQNEAQLEKSRLLSDRFSAERPKGSFSTLEIQRTEQGDSAMYLCASQRGPANYEQYFGPGTRLTVT.

The V gene is TRBV19, the J gene TRBJ1-6, with TRBD1 matching 10 bases. The trim removed 1 base at V and 10 bases at J, leaving 7 bases unmatched. CDR3 length: 16 residues. Germline values: CDR1 LNHDA, CDR2 SQIVND (reference sequence). The CDR3 DNA reads as TGTGCCAGTAGTATAGGGGACAGGGGAATATGGTCACCCCTCCACTTT. Amino acid sequence: CASSIGDRGIWSPLHF. Full variable domain (rest looked up from reference TRBV19 and TRBJ1-6): DGGITQSPKYLFRKEGQNVTLSCEQNLNHDAMYWYRQDPGQGLRLIYYSQIVNDFQKGDIAEGYSVSREKKESFPLTVTSAQKNPTAFYLCASSIGDRGIWSPLHFGNGTRLTVT.

The V and J genes are TRBV30 and TRBJ2-6; no reliable D call. V was cut by 5 bases and J by 0 bases, with 20 bases left in between. This CDR3 is 18 amino acids long. Germline-derived CDR1 and CDR2 are GTSNPN and SVGIG (reference sequence). DNA for the CDR3: TGTGCCTGGGCCACTACGATCTTCTTGGGCTCTGGGGCCAACGTCCTGACTTTC. It is translated as CAWATTIFLGSGANVLTF. The variable domain in full, with the rest retrieved from reference TRBV30 and TRBJ2-6, is SQTIHQWPATLVQPVGSPLSLECTVEGTSNPNLYWYRQAAGRGLQLLFYSVGIGQISSEVPQNLSASRPQDRQFILSSKKLLLSDSGFYLCAWATTIFLGSGANVLTFGAGSRLTVL.

This sequence joins TRBV19 and TRBJ1-2; D possibly corresponds to TRBD1 (6 bases). CDR1 LNHDA and CDR2 SQIVND come from the germline V gene (reference sequence). With 4 bases removed from V and 8 bases from J, the gap between germline ends came to 20 bases. CDR3 length: 15 residues. For the CDR3, the DNA is TGTGCCAGTAGTAACAGGGTAGGGGGTTCGTTCGGCTACACCTTC. Translated: CASSNRVGGSFGYTF. Supplemented by reference TRBV19 and TRBJ1-2, the full variable domain reads DGGITQSPKYLFRKEGQNVTLSCEQNLNHDAMYWYRQDPGQGLRLIYYSQIVNDFQKGDIAEGYSVSREKKESFPLTVTSAQKNPTAFYLCASSNRVGGSFGYTFGSGTRLTVV.

The chain is built from TRBV5-1 and TRBJ2-5; 9 nucleotides line up with TRBD2. Germline CDR1 and CDR2: SGHRS and YFSETQ. The CDR3 covers 14 residues. V lost 4 bases, J lost 5 bases, and 6 bases stayed unmatched. In DNA, the CDR3 is TGCGCCAGCAGCGGAGCCGGGACTAGCGAGACCCAGTACTTC. Residues: CASSGAGTSETQYF.

V usage is TRBV14 and J usage is TRBJ1-1, with TRBD1 as a possible D gene (6 bases). The germline gives CDR1 SGHDN, CDR2 FVKESK. The CDR3 consists of 13 residues. With 3 bases removed from V and 3 bases from J, the gap between germline ends came to 8 bases. The CDR3 sequence is CASSHGQHTEAFF. CDR3 sequence (DNA): TGTGCCAGCAGCCACGGACAGCACACTGAAGCTTTCTTT.

The chain links TRBV18 to TRBJ2-7; TRBD1 aligns across 10 bases. There are 15 residues in the CDR3. Germline V gene sequence: CDR1 KGHSH, CDR2 LQKENI. V lost 1 base to trimming and J lost 3 bases; unmatched junction nucleotides: 3. CDR3: CASSPRTGGIYEQYF. The CDR3 DNA reads as TGTGCCAGCTCACCACGGACAGGGGGAATCTACGAGCAGTACTTC.

The chain joins TRBV14 to TRBJ1-2; D uncertain. Germline CDR1 SGHDN, CDR2 FVKESK. This CDR3 is built from 14 residues. Trimming removed 0 bases at V and 8 bases at J, with 13 bases between. CDR3 DNA: TGTGCCAGCAGCCAAGATAACGGCTGGCGGGGCTACACCTTC. This translates into CASSQDNGWRGYTF.

The genes are TRBV10-2 and TRBJ1-5; 8 bases agree with TRBD1. From germline, CDR1 is WSHSY and CDR2 SAAADI. Germline trimming cut 6 bases from V and 4 bases from J; bases unmatched to any gene: 5. The CDR3 is 14 residues long. Here the CDR3 DNA reads TGCGCCAGCAGAGGGACAGGCTTGAATCAGCCCCAGCATTTT. Translation gives CASRGTGLNQPQHF.

The rearrangement joins TRBV30 to TRBJ1-2; D perhaps matches TRBD1 (6 bases). Trimming took 4 bases from V and 6 from J, leaving 21 bases between them. CDR1 GTSNPN and CDR2 SVGIG come from the germline V gene (reference sequence). The length of the CDR3 is 15 residues. CDR3 nucleotide sequence: TGTGCCTGGAACATGGGCGACGGGGGCGCGAATGGCTACACCTTC. It specifies CAWNMGDGGANGYTF.

The J gene is TRBJ2-7, the V gene TRBV27; D call uncertain. V lost 5 bases and J lost 6, with 20 bases in between. The germline V gene has CDR1 MNHEY and CDR2 SMNVEV (reference sequence). This CDR3 is 15 amino acids long. CDR3 DNA: TGTGCCAGCAGTAAGACATCGACATACGAGGCCGAGCAGTACTTC. Translated, it gives CASSKTSTYEAEQYF.

The chain recombines TRBV6-6 with TRBJ2-7, with TRBD2 matching 7 bases. Trimming at V came to 4 bases and at J to 4 bases, leaving 13 bases not matched to a gene. This CDR3 has 16 residues. The germline gives CDR1 MNHNY, CDR2 SVGAGI (reference sequence). Written as DNA, the CDR3 is TGTGCCAGCAGTTCCGGCCAGCGGGGTTACCTTTACGAGCAGTACTTC. This codes for CASSSGQRGYLYEQYF.

This chain connects TRBV5-4 to TRBJ2-2; TRBD1 matches at 7 bases. V lost 0 bases to trimming and J lost 8 bases; unmatched junction nucleotides: 4. Germline CDR1 is SGHNT and CDR2 is YYREEE (reference sequence). This CDR3 has 14 amino acids. The chain's CDR3 is CASSLEQGKGELFF. The DNA for the CDR3 is TGTGCCAGCAGCTTGGAACAGGGGAAGGGGGAGCTGTTTTTT.

The table lists this clone with a count of one. The chain's CDR3 is CASSLTGQGYNEQFF. The CDR3 DNA reads TGTGCCAGCTCATTGACGGGACAGGGATACAATGAGCAGTTCTTC. The J gene is TRBJ2-1, the V gene TRBV18; 9 bases align to TRBD1. CDR3 length equals 15 residues. CDR1 KGHSH and CDR2 LQKENI come from the germline V gene. The J segment lost 4 bases and the V segment lost 5 bases, leaving 6 bases of the junction unmatched.

The chain couples TRBV10-3 to TRBJ1-2; 11 nucleotides align to TRBD1. The V gene's germline CDR1 is ENHRY and CDR2 SYGVKD. CDR3 length equals 14 residues. Trimming cost V 6 bases and J 7 bases; bases outside gene matches: 7. The CDR3 DNA follows: TGTGCCATCAGGTCGGGACAGGGGGTAGGTGGCTACACCTTC. It yields the protein CAIRSGQGVGGYTF.